This T cell receptor beta chain appears in the sequencing data of a study of T cell repertoires in cytomegalovirus infection. Turning to the study itself: Alongside well-studied HLA-B-restricted CMV epitopes, recently identified HLA-C-restricted CMV epitopes were also used. Study-wide results and caveats: HLA-C-restricted CMV-specific TCR beta clonotypes were dominant in the ex vivo response.

This clonotype appeared a few times. Its antigen is not identified. TCRdb ran MiXCR on the reads and lists one entry per CDR3 protein. The sample has 830,000 or so distinct CDR3 sequences, roughly 33% seen once. Trimming stripped 3 bases from V and 7 bases from J, with 11 bases between. The germline gives CDR1 SGHKS, CDR2 YYEKEE (reference sequence). This CDR3 contains 13 residues. The input for sequencing was cultured CD8+ T cells from PBMCs, taken from culture after CMV antigen stimulation. The chain links TRBV5-5 to TRBJ2-1; a possible D gene is TRBD2 (5 bases). This TCR derives from a human donor in good health (CMV status not recorded). Some clones in this sample may be carry-over from other donors' samples. For the CDR3, the DNA is TGTGCCAGCAGCTCAGACCCGGGGAATGAGCAGTTCTTC. Residues: CASSSDPGNEQFF.